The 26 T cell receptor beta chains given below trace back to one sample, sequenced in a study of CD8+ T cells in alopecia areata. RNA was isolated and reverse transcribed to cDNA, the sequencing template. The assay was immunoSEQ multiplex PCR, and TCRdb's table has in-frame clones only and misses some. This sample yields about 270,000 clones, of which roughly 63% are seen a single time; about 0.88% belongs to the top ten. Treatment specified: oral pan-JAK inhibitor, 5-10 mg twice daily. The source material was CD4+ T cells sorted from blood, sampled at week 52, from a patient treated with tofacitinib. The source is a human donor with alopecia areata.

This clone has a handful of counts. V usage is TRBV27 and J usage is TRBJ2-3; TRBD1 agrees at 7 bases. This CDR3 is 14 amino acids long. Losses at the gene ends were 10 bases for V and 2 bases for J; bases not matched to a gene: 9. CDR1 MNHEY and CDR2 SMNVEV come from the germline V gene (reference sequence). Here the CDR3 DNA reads TGTGCCACTCAGGTAGACAGGGCCACAGATACGCAGTATTTT. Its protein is CATQVDRATDTQYF.

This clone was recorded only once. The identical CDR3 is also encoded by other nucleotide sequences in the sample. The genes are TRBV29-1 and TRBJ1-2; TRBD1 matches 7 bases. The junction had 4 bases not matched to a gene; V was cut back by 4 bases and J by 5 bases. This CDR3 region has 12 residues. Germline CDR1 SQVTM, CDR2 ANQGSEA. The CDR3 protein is CSVGQGLYGYTF. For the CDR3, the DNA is TGCAGCGTTGGACAGGGCCTATATGGCTACACCTTC.

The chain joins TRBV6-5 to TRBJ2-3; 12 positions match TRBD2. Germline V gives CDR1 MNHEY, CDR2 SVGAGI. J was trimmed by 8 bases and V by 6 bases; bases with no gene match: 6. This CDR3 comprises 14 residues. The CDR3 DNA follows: TGTGCCAGCAGACGGACTAGCGGGACATCTACGCAGTATTTT. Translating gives CASRRTSGTSTQYF.

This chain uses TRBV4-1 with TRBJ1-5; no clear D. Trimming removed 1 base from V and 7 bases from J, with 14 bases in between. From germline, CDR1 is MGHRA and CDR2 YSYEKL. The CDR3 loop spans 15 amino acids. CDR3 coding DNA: TGCGCCAGCAGCCAAGCCCCGTTACCTAGGCAGCCCCAGCATTTT. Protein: CASSQAPLPRQPQHF.

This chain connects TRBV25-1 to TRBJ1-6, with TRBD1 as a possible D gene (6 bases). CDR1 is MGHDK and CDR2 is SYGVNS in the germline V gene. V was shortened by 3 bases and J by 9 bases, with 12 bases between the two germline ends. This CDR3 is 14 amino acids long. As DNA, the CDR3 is TGTGCCAGCAGTGACAGGGGATGGAGTTCACCCCTCCACTTT. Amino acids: CASSDRGWSSPLHF.

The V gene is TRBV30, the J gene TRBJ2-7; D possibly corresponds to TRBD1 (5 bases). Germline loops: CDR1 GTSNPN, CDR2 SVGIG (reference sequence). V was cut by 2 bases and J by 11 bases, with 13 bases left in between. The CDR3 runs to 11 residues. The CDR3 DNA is TGTGCCTGGAGTTTAGGGGCCAGCGAGTACTTC. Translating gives CAWSLGASEYF.

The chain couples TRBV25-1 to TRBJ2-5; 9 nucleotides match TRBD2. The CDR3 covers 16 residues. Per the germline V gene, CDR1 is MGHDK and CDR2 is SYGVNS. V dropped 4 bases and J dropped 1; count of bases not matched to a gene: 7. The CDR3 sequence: CASSALAGSTQETQYF. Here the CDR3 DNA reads TGTGCCAGCAGTGCCCTAGCGGGGTCCACCCAAGAGACCCAGTACTTC.

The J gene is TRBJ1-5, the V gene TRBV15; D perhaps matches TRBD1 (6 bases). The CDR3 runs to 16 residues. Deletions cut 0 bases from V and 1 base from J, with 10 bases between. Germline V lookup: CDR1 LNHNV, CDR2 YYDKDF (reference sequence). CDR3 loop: CATSRDGGASNQPQHF. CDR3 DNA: TGTGCCACCAGCAGAGATGGGGGGGCGAGCAATCAGCCCCAGCATTTT.

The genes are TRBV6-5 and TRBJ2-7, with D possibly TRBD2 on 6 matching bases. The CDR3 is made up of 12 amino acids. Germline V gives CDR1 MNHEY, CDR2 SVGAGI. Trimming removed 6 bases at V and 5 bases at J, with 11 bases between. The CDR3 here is CASRTGVNEQYF. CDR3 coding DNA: TGTGCCAGCAGGACGGGGGTGAACGAGCAGTACTTC.

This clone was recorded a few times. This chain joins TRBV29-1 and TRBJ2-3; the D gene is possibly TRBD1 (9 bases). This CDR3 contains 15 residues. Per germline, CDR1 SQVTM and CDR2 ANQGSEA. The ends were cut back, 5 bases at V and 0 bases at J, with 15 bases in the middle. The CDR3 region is CSVPGGTGSTDTQYF. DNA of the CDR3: TGCAGCGTTCCGGGAGGGACAGGGAGCACAGATACGCAGTATTTT.

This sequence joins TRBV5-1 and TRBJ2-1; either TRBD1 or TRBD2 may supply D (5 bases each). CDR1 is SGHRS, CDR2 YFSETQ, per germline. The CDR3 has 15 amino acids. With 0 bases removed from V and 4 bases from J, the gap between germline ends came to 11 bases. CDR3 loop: CASSLVGERYNEQFF. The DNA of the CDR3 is TGCGCCAGCAGCTTGGTAGGGGAGAGGTACAATGAGCAGTTCTTC.

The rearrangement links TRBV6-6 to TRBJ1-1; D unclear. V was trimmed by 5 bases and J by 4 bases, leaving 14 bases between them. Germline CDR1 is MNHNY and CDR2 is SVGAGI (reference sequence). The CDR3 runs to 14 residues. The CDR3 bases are TGTGCCAGCAGTCTCCCCGTGGGGAGCACTGAAGCTTTCTTT. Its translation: CASSLPVGSTEAFF.

This CDR3 is CSVGEGLAKQYF. CDR3 in DNA: TGCAGCGTTGGGGAGGGCCTAGCGAAGCAGTATTTT. V is TRBV29-1 and J is TRBJ2-3; 7 bases are shared with TRBD2. V was clipped by 4 bases and J by 11 bases; unmatched bases: 9. This CDR3 is built from 12 residues. Per germline, CDR1 SQVTM and CDR2 ANQGSEA.

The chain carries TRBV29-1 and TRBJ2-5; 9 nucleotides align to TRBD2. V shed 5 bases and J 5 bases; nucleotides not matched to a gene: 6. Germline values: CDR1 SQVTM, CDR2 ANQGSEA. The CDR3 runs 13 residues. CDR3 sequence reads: CSVPSGVEETQYF. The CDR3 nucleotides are TGCAGCGTTCCTAGCGGGGTGGAGGAGACCCAGTACTTC.

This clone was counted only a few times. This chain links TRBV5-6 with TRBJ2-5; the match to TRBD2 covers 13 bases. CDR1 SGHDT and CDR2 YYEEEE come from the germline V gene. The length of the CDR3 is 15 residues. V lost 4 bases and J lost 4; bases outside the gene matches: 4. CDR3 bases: TGTGCCAGCAGCCCCGGACTAGCGGGGGCAGAGACCCAGTACTTC. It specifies CASSPGLAGAETQYF.

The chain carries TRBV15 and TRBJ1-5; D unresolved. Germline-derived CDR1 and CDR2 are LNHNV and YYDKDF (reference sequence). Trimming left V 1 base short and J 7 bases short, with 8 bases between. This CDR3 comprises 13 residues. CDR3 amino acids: CATSRARGQPQHF. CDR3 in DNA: TGTGCCACCAGCAGAGCACGCGGACAGCCCCAGCATTTT.

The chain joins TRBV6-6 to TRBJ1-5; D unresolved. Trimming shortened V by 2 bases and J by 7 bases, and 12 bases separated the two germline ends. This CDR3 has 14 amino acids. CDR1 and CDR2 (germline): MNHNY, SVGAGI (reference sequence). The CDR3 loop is CASSYAPLGQPQHF. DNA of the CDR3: TGTGCCAGCAGTTACGCCCCGCTAGGGCAGCCCCAGCATTTT.

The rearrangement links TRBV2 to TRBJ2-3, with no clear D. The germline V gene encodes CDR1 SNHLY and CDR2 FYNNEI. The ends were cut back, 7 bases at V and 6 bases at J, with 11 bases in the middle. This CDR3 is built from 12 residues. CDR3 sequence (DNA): TGTGCCAGCACTGACCGTGGGGATACGCAGTATTTT. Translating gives CASTDRGDTQYF.

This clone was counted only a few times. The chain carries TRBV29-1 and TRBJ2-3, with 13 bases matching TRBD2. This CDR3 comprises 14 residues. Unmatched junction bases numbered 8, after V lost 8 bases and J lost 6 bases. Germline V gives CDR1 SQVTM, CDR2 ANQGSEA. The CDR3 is CSILAGGPYDTQYF. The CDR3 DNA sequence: TGCAGCATACTAGCGGGGGGGCCGTACGATACGCAGTATTTT.

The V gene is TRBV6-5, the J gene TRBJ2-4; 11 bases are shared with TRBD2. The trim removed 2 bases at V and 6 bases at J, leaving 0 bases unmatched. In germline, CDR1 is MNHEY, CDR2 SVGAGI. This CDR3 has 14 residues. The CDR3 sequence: CASSYGTSGNIQYF. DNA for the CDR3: TGTGCCAGCAGTTACGGGACTAGCGGAAACATTCAGTACTTC.

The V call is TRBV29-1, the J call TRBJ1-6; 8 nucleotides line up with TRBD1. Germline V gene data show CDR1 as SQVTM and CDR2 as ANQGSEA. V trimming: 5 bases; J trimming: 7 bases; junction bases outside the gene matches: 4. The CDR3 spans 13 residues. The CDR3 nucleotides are TGCAGCGTTAGACAGGGGCGAAATTCACCCCTCCACTTT. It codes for CSVRQGRNSPLHF.

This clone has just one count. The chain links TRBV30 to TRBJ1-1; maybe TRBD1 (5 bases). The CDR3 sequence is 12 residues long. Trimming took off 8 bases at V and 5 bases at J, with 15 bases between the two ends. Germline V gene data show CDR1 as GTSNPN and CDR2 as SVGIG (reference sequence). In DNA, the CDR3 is TGTGCCGGCCAACAGGTCCGGACTGAAGCTTTCTTT. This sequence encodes CAGQQVRTEAFF.

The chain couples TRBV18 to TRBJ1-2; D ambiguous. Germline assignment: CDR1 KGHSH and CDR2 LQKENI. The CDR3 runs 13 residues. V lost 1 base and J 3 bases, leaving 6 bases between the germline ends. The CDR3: CASSPRRDYGYTF. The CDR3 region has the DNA TGTGCCAGCTCACCACGGAGGGACTATGGCTACACCTTC.

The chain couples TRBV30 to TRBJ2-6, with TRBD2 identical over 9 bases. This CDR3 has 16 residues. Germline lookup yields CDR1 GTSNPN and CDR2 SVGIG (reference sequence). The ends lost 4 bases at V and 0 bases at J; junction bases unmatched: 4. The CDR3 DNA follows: TGTGCCTGGACCGGGACTAGCCCCTCTGGGGCCAACGTCCTGACTTTC. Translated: CAWTGTSPSGANVLTF.

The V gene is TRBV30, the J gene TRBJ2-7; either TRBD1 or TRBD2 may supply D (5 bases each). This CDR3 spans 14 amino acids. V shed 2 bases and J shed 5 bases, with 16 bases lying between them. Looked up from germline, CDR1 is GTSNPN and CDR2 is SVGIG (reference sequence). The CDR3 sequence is CAWSKGPPVDEQYF. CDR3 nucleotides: TGTGCCTGGAGTAAGGGACCGCCGGTCGACGAGCAGTACTTC. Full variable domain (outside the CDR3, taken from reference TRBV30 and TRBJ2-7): SQTIHQWPATLVQPVGSPLSLECTVEGTSNPNLYWYRQAAGRGLQLLFYSVGIGQISSEVPQNLSASRPQDRQFILSSKKLLLSDSGFYLCAWSKGPPVDEQYFGPGTRLTVT.

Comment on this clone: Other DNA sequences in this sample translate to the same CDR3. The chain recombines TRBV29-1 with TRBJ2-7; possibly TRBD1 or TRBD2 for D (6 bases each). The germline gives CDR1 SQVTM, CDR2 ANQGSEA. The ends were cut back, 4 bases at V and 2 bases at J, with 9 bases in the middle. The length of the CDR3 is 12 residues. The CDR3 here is CSVGGAPYEQYF. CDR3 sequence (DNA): TGCAGCGTTGGGGGGGCCCCCTACGAGCAGTACTTC.